This TCR beta chain was sequenced in a study of blood T cell repertoires in COVID-19. Study background: There were acute and convalescent COVID-19 samples, and they came from the United States, Italy and Spain. Nucleic acid was either cDNA or gDNA, and it came from T cells, B-cell-depleted T cells, or PBMCs.

In the original analysis: Scientists estimated how many nucleated cells there were by amplifying reference gene primers. Assay used: immunoSEQ multiplex PCR; TCRdb lists only in-frame clones, some missing. V and J calls and clone size are those listed in that table; D and trimming were worked out from the DNA. The table lists under 250,000 clones, about 84% of them singletons. Germline loops: CDR1 MNHNS, CDR2 SASEGT. The J segment lost 1 base and the V segment lost 2 bases, leaving 11 bases of the junction unmatched. The CDR3 length is 17 residues. Sequencing was performed on peripheral blood. This TCR came from a woman older than 75 with COVID-19, enrolled during active disease. The chain joins TRBV6-1 to TRBJ2-7; 7 nucleotides match TRBD1. CDR3 residues: CASSEYGRGSISYEQYF. The DNA of the CDR3 is TGTGCCAGCAGTGAATATGGCAGGGGGTCGATATCCTACGAGCAGTACTTC.